The next 2 T cell receptor beta chains were all read from a single sample in a study of blood T cell repertoires in COVID-19. Measured with immunoSEQ multiplex PCR; TCRdb has only the in-frame clones, and not every one. This repertoire shows 90,000 to 130,000 clones, just over 85% found once; its top ten account for 2.4%. The specimen sequenced was peripheral blood. These TCRs come from a human donor in a cohort sampled during active COVID-19.

The chain recombines TRBV29-1 with TRBJ2-3, with D unresolved. Germline CDR1 SQVTM, CDR2 ANQGSEA. V dropped 4 bases and J dropped 1 base, with 6 bases sitting between them. This CDR3 region has 12 residues. As DNA, the CDR3 is TGCAGCGTTGTCGCAGGCACAGATACGCAGTATTTT. It yields the protein CSVVAGTDTQYF.

The rearrangement joins TRBV19 to TRBJ2-3; D remains unclear. Germline CDR1 reads LNHDA; CDR2 reads SQIVND (reference sequence). The V end was cut by 6 bases, the J end by 0 bases, with 13 bases between. The CDR3 is 15 amino acids. The CDR3 sequence is CASSKKALSTDTQYF. The CDR3, as DNA: TGTGCCAGTAGCAAAAAAGCCTTAAGCACAGATACGCAGTATTTT.